These 21 T cell receptor beta chains were sequenced from one sample in a study of shared T cell receptors in the human thymus. Profiling relied on immunoSEQ multiplex PCR, and the TCRdb table lists in-frame clones only, not all of them. Of under 850,000 clones in the sample, more than 75% were seen once. This same sample was also taken into another study, of human thymus T cells.

The sample comprised thymocytes. These receptors all stem from a boy under two years old with a congenital heart defect.

The genes are TRBV7-9 and TRBJ1-5; TRBD1 might be the D (6 bases). This CDR3 has 15 amino acids. V was pared by 5 bases and J by 6 bases, with 17 bases between. Germline lookup yields CDR1 SEHNR and CDR2 FQNEAQ (reference sequence). This chain's CDR3 is CASSPREGGPQPQHF. In nucleotides, the CDR3 is TGTGCCAGCAGCCCTCGGGAGGGGGGGCCTCAGCCCCAGCATTTT.

This clone has more than one count but fewer than ten. The rearrangement uses TRBV7-9 and TRBJ2-7; TRBD2 aligns across 12 bases. J lost 6 bases, V lost 1 base, and 10 bases had no gene match. The CDR3 covers 17 residues. The germline V gene encodes CDR1 SEHNR and CDR2 FQNEAQ (reference sequence). CDR3 amino acids: CASSLGASGRAETEQYF. The CDR3 region has the DNA TGTGCCAGCAGCTTAGGGGCTAGCGGGAGGGCCGAAACCGAGCAGTACTTC.

The chain is built from TRBV30 and TRBJ1-5; maybe TRBD1 (6 bases). The CDR3 consists of 15 residues. V gave up 3 bases and J gave up 7 bases, with 19 bases separating them. CDR1 and CDR2 from the germline V gene are GTSNPN and SVGIG (reference sequence). Written as DNA, the CDR3 is TGTGCCTGGAGCGGACGAGGGGGTTGGATACAGCCCCAGCATTTT. It is translated as CAWSGRGGWIQPQHF.

The CDR3 loop is CASSLNSYTEAFF. The CDR3 DNA reads TGTGCCAGCAGCTTAAACTCTTACACTGAAGCTTTCTTT. The J gene is TRBJ1-1, the V gene TRBV7-4, with unresolved D. The length of the CDR3 is 13 residues. Trimming took 2 bases from V and 3 from J, leaving 7 bases between them. Germline values: CDR1 SGHVT, CDR2 SQSDAQ. The full variable domain, rest sourced from reference TRBV7-4 and TRBJ1-1, is GAGVSQSPRYKVAKRGRDVALRCDSISGHVTLYWYRQTLGQGSEVLTYSQSDAQRDKSGRPSGRFSAERPERSVSTLKIQRTEQGDSAVYLCASSLNSYTEAFFGQGTRLTVV.

The chain is built from TRBV5-6 and TRBJ2-2; D is undetermined. This CDR3 contains 14 residues. CDR1 and CDR2 from the germline V gene are SGHDT and YYEEEE. V gave up 2 bases and J gave up 0 bases, with 5 bases separating them. For the CDR3, the DNA is TGTGCCAGCAGCTTTCGTTCGAACACCGGGGAGCTGTTTTTT. Amino acids: CASSFRSNTGELFF.

The J gene is TRBJ2-3, the V gene TRBV5-1, with D possibly being TRBD1 (6 bases). The germline gives CDR1 SGHRS, CDR2 YFSETQ. The CDR3 is made up of 15 amino acids. Trimming took off 4 bases at V and 4 bases at J, with 16 bases between the two ends. The CDR3 sequence: CASSTGSGQSDTQYF. CDR3 nucleotides: TGCGCCAGCAGCACGGGGAGTGGACAGTCAGATACGCAGTATTTT.

This clone showed up just once. The rearrangement joins TRBV11-2 to TRBJ2-7, with a possible D match to TRBD1 (6 bases). CDR1 SGHAT and CDR2 FQNNGV come from the germline V gene. The V gene lost 1 base and the J gene lost 3 bases, with 13 bases spanning the gap. The CDR3 totals 15 residues. CDR3 residues: CASSLGPGDNYEQYF. CDR3 nucleotides: TGTGCCAGCAGCTTAGGACCAGGGGACAACTACGAGCAGTACTTC.

J is TRBJ1-1 and V is TRBV7-6, with D uncertain. Trimming removed 3 bases from V and 0 bases from J, with 20 bases in between. This CDR3 spans 18 amino acids. Looked up from germline, CDR1 is SGHVS and CDR2 is FNYEAQ. As DNA, the CDR3 is TGTGCCAGCAGCTTTAGCCAGCGACCTCCCGTACTGAACACTGAAGCTTTCTTT. Its translation is CASSFSQRPPVLNTEAFF.

This sequence joins TRBV29-1 and TRBJ2-5; maybe TRBD2 (6 bases). Trimming removed 2 bases at V and 6 bases at J, with 28 bases between. The germline CDR1 and CDR2 sequences are SQVTM and ANQGSEA. CDR3 length: 18 amino acids. DNA for the CDR3: TGCAGCGTTGAAATGAAATCACCCGCGGGTTCCGGGAGAAAGACCCAGTACTTC. It codes for CSVEMKSPAGSGRKTQYF.

The sample holds a few counts of this clone. J is TRBJ1-3 and V is TRBV9, with D perhaps matching TRBD1 (6 bases). Per germline, CDR1 SGDLS and CDR2 YYNGEE. V was cut by 2 bases and J by 0 bases, with 18 bases left in between. The CDR3 loop spans 18 amino acids. The CDR3 DNA follows: TGTGCCAGCAGCGTTACAGGGCAGGGAATGATCTCTGGAAACACCATATATTTT. Encoded protein: CASSVTGQGMISGNTIYF.

The J gene is TRBJ2-7, the V gene TRBV11-3; D unclear. Germline CDR1 and CDR2: SGHNT and YENEEA. The CDR3 covers 14 residues. V lost 4 bases and J lost 5, with 15 bases in between. The CDR3 DNA follows: TGTGCCAGCAGCTCGTTGGCCCTGGCGGACGAGCAGTACTTC. This gives the protein CASSSLALADEQYF.

The V call is TRBV12-5, the J call TRBJ2-7; D possibly corresponds to TRBD1 (5 bases). The CDR3 runs to 16 residues. The V end lost 5 bases, the J end lost 4 bases, and 21 bases lay between the germline ends. Germline loops: CDR1 LGHNT, CDR2 FRNRAP. CDR3 residues: CASGLTIVGHSYEQYF. CDR3 nucleotides: TGTGCTAGTGGTCTGACCATAGTCGGACACTCTTACGAGCAGTACTTC. Complete variable domain (other parts from reference TRBV12-5 and TRBJ2-7): DARVTQTPRHKVTEMGQEVTMRCQPILGHNTVFWYRQTMMQGLELLAYFRNRAPLDDSGMPKDRFSAEMPDATLATLKIQPSEPRDSAVYFCASGLTIVGHSYEQYFGPGTRLTVT.

This rearrangement joins TRBV29-1 to TRBJ2-3; tentative D call: TRBD1 (6 bases). V lost 6 bases to trimming and J lost 9 bases, with 16 bases between them. In germline, CDR1 is SQVTM, CDR2 ANQGSEA. CDR3 length: 12 residues. The CDR3 is CSVPQGPGTQYF. The CDR3 DNA sequence: TGCAGCGTACCCCAGGGGCCTGGGACGCAGTATTTT.

The rearrangement uses TRBV6-4 and TRBJ2-1, with 9 bases identical to TRBD2. Germline V gives CDR1 MRHNA, CDR2 SNTAGT. Losses at the gene ends were 4 bases for V and 4 bases for J; bases not matched to a gene: 14. The CDR3 sequence is 18 residues long. The CDR3 region has the DNA TGTGCCAGCAGTGCCTTATTCTCTAGCGGGATAAGGTACAATGAGCAGTTCTTC. It codes for CASSALFSSGIRYNEQFF.

The chain combines TRBV4-3 with TRBJ1-1, with TRBD1 as a possible D gene (5 bases). Trimming removed 0 bases from V and 3 bases from J, with 14 bases in between. The V gene's germline CDR1 is LGHNA and CDR2 YSLEER. The CDR3 extends over 16 amino acids. The CDR3 bases are TGCGCCAGCAGCCAAGAAGGAGGGGTTATGGACACTGAAGCTTTCTTT. Its protein is CASSQEGGVMDTEAFF.

The chain uses TRBV2 and TRBJ1-1; D ambiguous. V was cut by 6 bases and J by 3 bases, with 11 bases left in between. CDR3 length equals 13 residues. The germline V gene encodes CDR1 SNHLY and CDR2 FYNNEI. The CDR3 spells CASSLTGDTEAFF. CDR3 coding DNA: TGTGCCAGCAGCCTCACCGGGGACACTGAAGCTTTCTTT. Supplemented by reference TRBV2 and TRBJ1-1, the full variable domain reads EPEVTQTPSHQVTQMGQEVILRCVPISNHLYFYWYRQILGQKVEFLVSFYNNEISEKSEIFDDQFSVERPDGSNFTLKIRSTKLEDSAMYFCASSLTGDTEAFFGQGTRLTVV.

The table lists this clone with a count of one. This chain connects TRBV15 to TRBJ2-7; maybe TRBD2 (5 bases). The CDR3 extends over 12 amino acids. Trimming cost V 5 bases and J 4 bases, with 9 bases left between them. Germline-derived CDR1 and CDR2 are LNHNV and YYDKDF (reference sequence). The CDR3 loop is CATSLDLYEQYF. CDR3 DNA: TGTGCCACCAGCCTGGACTTATACGAGCAGTACTTC.

The rearrangement joins TRBV6-1 to TRBJ1-1, with D perhaps TRBD1 (6 bases). CDR1 is MNHNS, CDR2 SASEGT, per germline. V lost 7 bases to trimming and J lost 1 base, with 10 bases between them. The CDR3 has 13 amino acids. The CDR3 nucleotides read TGTGCCAGCACGGGGACACCGAACACTGAAGCTTTCTTT. It specifies CASTGTPNTEAFF.

Only a few counts were recorded for this clone. The gene calls are TRBV15 and TRBJ2-3, with a possible D match to TRBD2 (5 bases). Germline CDR1 is LNHNV and CDR2 is YYDKDF (reference sequence). This CDR3 spans 13 amino acids. V shed 6 bases and J shed 6 bases, with 13 bases lying between them. The CDR3 region is CATRDSPWDTQYF. DNA of the CDR3: TGTGCCACCAGGGACTCCCCTTGGGATACGCAGTATTTT. The entire variable domain, with the rest obtained from reference TRBV15 and TRBJ2-3, is as follows: DAMVIQNPRYQVTQFGKPVTLSCSQTLNHNVMYWYQQKSSQAPKLLFHYYDKDFNNEADTPDNFQSRRPNTSFCFLDIRSPGLGDTAMYLCATRDSPWDTQYFGPGTRLTVL.

The chain is built from TRBV10-2 and TRBJ1-2, with D hard to call. The CDR3 loop spans 11 amino acids. V was shortened by 5 bases and J by 1 base, with 2 bases between the two germline ends. The germline CDR1 and CDR2 sequences are WSHSY and SAAADI. The CDR3 coding sequence is TGCGCCAGCAGTCATAACTATGGCTACACCTTC. It translates to CASSHNYGYTF.

This rearrangement joins TRBV9 to TRBJ2-2; 8 nucleotides match TRBD2. The CDR3 sequence is 16 residues long. V shed 0 bases, J shed 1 base, and the junction held 2 bases outside the gene matches. Looked up from germline, CDR1 is SGDLS and CDR2 is YYNGEE. The CDR3 region is CASSVGTSRNTGELFF. CDR3 bases: TGTGCCAGCAGCGTAGGGACTAGCAGGAACACCGGGGAGCTGTTTTTT.